Each of the 24 T cell receptor beta chains below was sequenced from the same sample in a study of CD8 T cells in Susac syndrome. When the RNA was reverse transcribed, random hexamers were used with an input of about 0.5 to 1 ug. TCRdb reprocessed the immunoSEQ multiplex PCR reads with MiXCR, giving one entry per CDR3 protein. Of some 240,000 distinct CDR3 sequences in the sample, roughly 95% were seen once. The sequenced sample was CD4+ T cells from PBMCs. The receptors stem from a human donor with Susac syndrome.

The V and J genes are TRBV7-6 and TRBJ2-7; D remains unclear. This CDR3 contains 12 residues. Per germline, CDR1 SGHVS and CDR2 FNYEAQ. V lost 4 bases to trimming and J lost 1 base, with 5 bases between them. The DNA for the CDR3 is TGTGCCAGCAGCTCTTTTTCCTACGAGCAGTACTTC. This translates into CASSSFSYEQYF.

The chain recombines TRBV28 with TRBJ1-1; tentative D call: TRBD1 (5 bases). The germline gives CDR1 MDHEN, CDR2 SYDVKM. The ends were cut back, 1 base at V and 11 bases at J, with 14 bases in the middle. The CDR3 runs 13 residues. As DNA, the CDR3 is TGTGCCAGCAGTTTATTGGTCGGGGGAACGGCTTTCTTT. This gives the protein CASSLLVGGTAFF. Full variable domain (missing parts from reference TRBV28 and TRBJ1-1): DVKVTQSSRYLVKRTGEKVFLECVQDMDHENMFWYRQDPGLGLRLIYFSYDVKMKEKGDIPEGYSVSREKKERFSLILESASTNQTSMYLCASSLLVGGTAFFGQGTRLTVV.

This chain joins TRBV12-3 or TRBV12-4 and TRBJ2-7; possibly TRBD2 for D (6 bases). Trimming removed 6 bases at V and 0 bases at J, with 12 bases between. The CDR3 extends over 14 amino acids. DNA for the CDR3: TGTGCCAGCAGATACCGGGGGTTCTCCTACGAGCAGTACTTC. It codes for CASRYRGFSYEQYF.

The chain combines TRBV2 with TRBJ2-3, with 7 bases matching TRBD2. The J segment lost 4 bases and the V segment lost 7 bases, leaving 5 bases of the junction unmatched. This CDR3 contains 13 residues. In germline, CDR1 is SNHLY, CDR2 FYNNEI. The CDR3: CASKRGGSDTQYF. CDR3 coding DNA: TGTGCCAGCAAGCGGGGTGGCTCAGATACGCAGTATTTT. The full variable domain, rest sourced from reference TRBV2 and TRBJ2-3, is EPEVTQTPSHQVTQMGQEVILRCVPISNHLYFYWYRQILGQKVEFLVSFYNNEISEKSEIFDDQFSVERPDGSNFTLKIRSTKLEDSAMYFCASKRGGSDTQYFGPGTRLTVL.

This chain links TRBV6-2 or TRBV6-3 with TRBJ2-1; D gene uncertain. The CDR3 is 15 residues long. Deletions cut 5 bases from V and 0 bases from J, with 11 bases between. Germline V gene lookup returns CDR1 MNHEY and CDR2 SVGEGT. In DNA form, the CDR3 reads TGTGCCAGCAGTCGAGGTCCTGACTCCTACAATGAGCAGTTCTTC. Translated: CASSRGPDSYNEQFF.

The chain is built from TRBV7-9 and TRBJ2-7; a weak D match, TRBD1 (5 bases). This CDR3 has 12 amino acids. Germline V CDR1 and CDR2: SEHNR, FQNEAQ (reference sequence). Trimming cost V 1 base and J 6 bases, with 7 bases left between them. The CDR3 is CASSLDTGEQYF. The CDR3 nucleotides are TGTGCCAGCAGCTTAGACACAGGCGAGCAGTACTTC. Full variable domain (rest looked up from reference TRBV7-9 and TRBJ2-7): DTGVSQNPRHKITKRGQNVTFRCDPISEHNRLYWYRQTLGQGPEFLTYFQNEAQLEKSRLLSDRFSAERPKGSFSTLEIQRTEQGDSAMYLCASSLDTGEQYFGPGTRLTVT.

The chain couples TRBV19 to TRBJ2-4, with 9 bases aligning to TRBD1. Germline loops: CDR1 LNHDA, CDR2 SQIVND (reference sequence). After removal of 5 bases from V and 4 bases from J, the junction contained 6 bases not matched to a gene. The CDR3 spans 15 residues. CDR3 sequence reads: CASSHLGQGKNIQYF. CDR3 DNA sequence: TGTGCCAGTAGTCACCTCGGACAGGGGAAAAACATTCAGTACTTC.

V is TRBV30 and J is TRBJ1-1, with D unclear. The V gene's germline CDR1 is GTSNPN and CDR2 SVGIG (reference sequence). V was shortened by 3 bases and J by 2 bases, with 4 bases between the two germline ends. The CDR3 runs 11 residues. In DNA, the CDR3 is TGTGCCTGGAGCGTTAACACTGAAGCTTTCTTT. This gives the protein CAWSVNTEAFF.

The rearrangement uses TRBV10-1 and TRBJ2-7; D gene unclear. Germline V gives CDR1 WNHNN, CDR2 SYGVQD (reference sequence). Deletions cut 2 bases from V and 5 bases from J, with 7 bases between. CDR3 size: 12 residues. This CDR3 reads CASSEGQHEQYF. In nucleotides, the CDR3 is TGCGCCAGCAGTGAGGGGCAGCACGAGCAGTACTTC.

The chain combines TRBV10-3 with TRBJ2-1; 10 nucleotides align to TRBD2. V lost 10 bases, J lost 9 bases, and 12 bases stayed unmatched. Germline lookup yields CDR1 ENHRY and CDR2 SYGVKD. The CDR3 has 14 amino acids. The CDR3 DNA follows: TGTGCCACCGGGACTAGCGTCGAGGGTGCTGAGCAGTTCTTC. Translated, it gives CATGTSVEGAEQFF.

This clonotype appeared a single time. J is TRBJ2-7 and V is TRBV7-6; possibly TRBD2 for D (6 bases). CDR3 length equals 13 residues. CDR1 is SGHVS, CDR2 FNYEAQ, per germline. V was shortened by 6 bases and J by 7 bases, with 16 bases between the two germline ends. CDR3 protein: CASSFPGRSEQYF. As DNA, the CDR3 is TGTGCCAGCAGTTTCCCCGGGAGATCGGAGCAGTACTTC.

This sequence joins TRBV24-1 and TRBJ1-1; tentatively, D is TRBD1 (5 bases). From germline, CDR1 is KGHDR and CDR2 SFDVKD. The CDR3 is 15 amino acids. The V gene lost 7 bases and the J gene lost 1 base, with 15 bases spanning the gap. CDR3 DNA sequence: TGTGCCACCAGCAATCCCGGGACCCGGAACACTGAAGCTTTCTTT. Its translation is CATSNPGTRNTEAFF.

The chain recombines TRBV29-1 with TRBJ2-5; the D is unclear. The V gene lost 7 bases and the J gene lost 5 bases, with 17 bases spanning the gap. Looked up from germline, CDR1 is SQVTM and CDR2 is ANQGSEA. The CDR3 has 13 residues. The CDR3 DNA sequence: TGCAGCGCCGACCCTTCGCCCCAGGAGACCCAGTACTTC. It is translated as CSADPSPQETQYF.

This chain connects TRBV15 to TRBJ2-3, with no clear D. Trimming took 3 bases from V and 1 from J, leaving 11 bases between them. CDR1 is LNHNV and CDR2 is YYDKDF in the germline V gene (reference sequence). This CDR3 is built from 15 residues. CDR3 protein: CATSRPSARTDTQYF. CDR3 DNA: TGTGCCACCAGCAGGCCATCAGCTCGCACAGATACGCAGTATTTT.

The V call is TRBV5-1, the J call TRBJ2-5; TRBD2 aligns across 8 bases. The CDR3 spans 17 residues. The V segment lost 6 bases and the J segment 2 bases; nucleotides outside the gene matches: 15. In germline, CDR1 is SGHRS, CDR2 YFSETQ. CDR3 nucleotide sequence: TGCGCCAGCAACTTCCTAGCCGCTAGCGGGTTACAAGAGACCCAGTACTTC. It translates to CASNFLAASGLQETQYF.

The chain is built from TRBV12-3 or TRBV12-4 and TRBJ2-2; D gene unclear. The CDR3 is 15 amino acids. Trimming left V 5 bases short and J 4 bases short, with 14 bases between. For the CDR3, the DNA is TGTGCCAGCAGTCCTCGTACCGTTATCACCGGGGAGCTGTTTTTT. This gives the protein CASSPRTVITGELFF.

The chain joins TRBV10-3 to TRBJ2-1, with 10 nucleotides matching TRBD1. Germline V gene sequence: CDR1 ENHRY, CDR2 SYGVKD. With 10 bases clipped from V and 6 bases from J, the junction kept 9 bases outside the gene matches. The CDR3 runs 14 residues. DNA of the CDR3: TGTGCCACCACCGGGACAGGGGCCCTCAATGAGCAGTTCTTC. Translated, it gives CATTGTGALNEQFF.

V usage is TRBV27 and J usage is TRBJ2-3; D unclear. Trimming removed 2 bases at V and 5 bases at J, with 11 bases between. Germline CDR1 and CDR2: MNHEY and SMNVEV (reference sequence). The CDR3 has 14 amino acids. CDR3 amino acids: CASSLLVFGDTQYF. DNA for the CDR3: TGTGCCAGCAGTTTACTTGTGTTCGGAGATACGCAGTATTTT.

The chain couples TRBV2 to TRBJ2-7, with TRBD2 identical over 10 bases. The germline V gene has CDR1 SNHLY and CDR2 FYNNEI. This CDR3 is 13 amino acids long. Trimming at V came to 1 base and at J to 9 bases, leaving 3 bases not matched to a gene. The chain's CDR3 is CASSEGLAGVQYF. The DNA of the CDR3 is TGTGCCAGCAGTGAAGGTCTAGCGGGGGTGCAGTACTTC. Full variable domain (remainder filled in from reference TRBV2 and TRBJ2-7): EPEVTQTPSHQVTQMGQEVILRCVPISNHLYFYWYRQILGQKVEFLVSFYNNEISEKSEIFDDQFSVERPDGSNFTLKIRSTKLEDSAMYFCASSEGLAGVQYFGPGTRLTVT.

This chain joins TRBV5-1 and TRBJ1-1; 8 nucleotides line up with TRBD1. This CDR3 is built from 16 residues. The trim removed 0 bases at V and 6 bases at J, leaving 10 bases unmatched. Germline V lookup: CDR1 SGHRS, CDR2 YFSETQ. The CDR3 DNA reads as TGCGCCAGCAGCTTGGTAGGACAGGGATGGAGGGCTGAAGCTTTCTTT. Protein product: CASSLVGQGWRAEAFF. Combining the CDR3 with reference TRBV5-1 and TRBJ1-1 gives the whole variable domain KAGVTQTPRYLIKTRGQQVTLSCSPISGHRSVSWYQQTPGQGLQFLFEYFSETQRNKGNFPGRFSGRQFSNSRSEMNVSTLELGDSALYLCASSLVGQGWRAEAFFGQGTRLTVV.

CDR3 sequence reads: CASSSRTSGRGEETQYF. DNA for the CDR3: TGTGCCAGCAGCTCAAGGACTAGCGGGAGAGGCGAAGAGACCCAGTACTTC. J is TRBJ2-5 and V is TRBV3-1; 13 bases line up with TRBD2. J was trimmed by 3 bases and V by 5 bases; bases with no gene match: 9. Germline CDR1 and CDR2: LGHDT and YNNKEL (reference sequence). The CDR3 runs 17 residues.

The chain carries TRBV6-5 and TRBJ1-1, with 7 bases identical to TRBD1. The germline gives CDR1 MNHEY, CDR2 SVGAGI. CDR3 size: 16 residues. J was trimmed by 5 bases and V by 2 bases; bases with no gene match: 11. CDR3 sequence (DNA): TGTGCCAGCAGTTACCTGATAAACAGGGGTGATACTGAAGCTTTCTTT. This gives the protein CASSYLINRGDTEAFF.

The chain couples TRBV5-1 to TRBJ1-2; 7 nucleotides line up with TRBD1. The CDR3 consists of 13 residues. Germline V gene data show CDR1 as SGHRS and CDR2 as YFSETQ. V dropped 0 bases and J dropped 14; count of bases not matched to a gene: 10. The CDR3 loop reads CASSLVRDSGLTF. The CDR3 coding sequence is TGCGCCAGCAGCTTGGTAAGGGACAGCGGCTTGACCTTC.

The chain is built from TRBV29-1 and TRBJ1-3; D is unclear. Germline CDR1 is SQVTM and CDR2 is ANQGSEA. Between the trimmed V and J ends, which lost 7 bases and 2 bases, there was a span of 18 bases. CDR3 length equals 15 residues. CDR3 nucleotides: TGCAGCGCATCCCATCGGGCAGCAACTGGAAACACCATATATTTT. As protein: CSASHRAATGNTIYF.